This entry features one T cell receptor beta chain sequence. The data were obtained in a study of patients and donors after allogeneic stem cell transplantation. MiXCR, applied by TCRdb to the RT-PCR reads, yields one record per CDR3 protein. Among roughly 200,000 distinct CDR3 sequences listed, roughly two fifths were seen once. From germline, CDR1 is ENHRY and CDR2 SYGVKD. The J segment lost 0 bases and the V segment lost 11 bases, leaving 4 bases of the junction unmatched. This CDR3 contains 13 residues. The gene calls are TRBV10-3 and TRBJ2-3, with TRBD2 matching 8 bases. This receptor was identified in a human donor who was either an allogeneic HSCT recipient or a stem cell or donor lymphocyte infusion donor (not recorded which). It is not recorded whose cells these are; they may come from a transplant donor. Material: blood, either unsorted or a sorted T cell fraction (not recorded which). As DNA, the CDR3 is TGTGCCCTTCGGGGGGGCAGCACAGATACGCAGTATTTT. This encodes CALRGGSTDTQYF.